This T cell receptor (beta chain) was sequenced for a study of T cell responses to AZD1222 COVID-19 vaccine. Measured with immunoSEQ multiplex PCR; TCRdb has only the in-frame clones, and not every one. The sample contains roughly 150,000 clones, 90% of which appear only once. Second doses that came at about 4 or about 12 weeks were put together. Study-wide results and caveats: With dominance at 160-218 and 743-854, vaccine-associated CD4 TCRs spanned spike. White British ancestry dominated among donors, who included more females, and clonal diversity was possibly underestimated.

About this clone itself: The antigen remains unidentified.

The TCR originated in an adult who received the AZD1222 COVID-19 vaccine. The sample in question was peripheral blood, obtained 28 days after the second AZD1222 dose.

As DNA, the CDR3 is TGTGCCAGTATAAGGGATAGACAAGAGACCCAGTACTTC. Translated, it gives CASIRDRQETQYF. The chain links TRBV18 to TRBJ2-5; no clear D gene. The CDR3 loop spans 13 amino acids. CDR1 and CDR2 from the germline V gene are KGHSH and LQKENI. V was clipped by 9 bases and J by 2 bases, with 13 bases between them.